This TCR beta chain was found in a study of beta chain features in type 1 diabetes. Study observations and caveats: All four CD4+ subsets from Type 1 diabetes patients carried moderately but significantly shorter TCRB CDR3s.

The investigators reverse transcribed all of the isolated RNA, so they sequenced expressed TCRB transcripts. Method: immunoSEQ multiplex PCR; TCRdb's copy keeps in-frame clones and lacks some. The sample shows approximately 730,000 clones, 13% of them seen only once. One heparinised draw of blood, averaging roughly 110 mL, came from each donor. Without exception, sorted populations had purity beyond 98%. This clone was counted a few times. Its specificity is unknown. From germline, CDR1 is GTSNPN and CDR2 SVGIG (reference sequence). V lost 3 bases and J lost 3; bases outside the gene matches: 7. The CDR3 sequence is 14 residues long.

The chain combines TRBV30 with TRBJ1-2; TRBD1 matches at 7 bases. The specimen was naive CD4+ T cells from blood. The TCR was taken from a man aged 18 to 29 with type 1 diabetes. CDR3 sequence reads: CAWSAGGADYGYTF. Here the CDR3 DNA reads TGTGCCTGGAGCGCAGGGGGTGCGGACTATGGCTACACCTTC.